This T cell receptor (beta chain) was sequenced in a study of spatial heterogeneity in lung cancer. General study findings and limits: The study found that expanded intratumoral alpha and beta TCR counts tracked tumor mutation counts. Among tumor T cells, estimated coverage was roughly 7% for alpha chains and 12% to 15% for beta chains.

V shed 3 bases and J shed 0 bases, with 16 bases lying between them. The CDR3 contains 16 residues. Germline CDR1 and CDR2: SQVTM and ANQGSEA. TCRdb reprocessed the 5' RACE reads with MiXCR, giving one entry per CDR3 protein. Of some 7,000 distinct CDR3 sequences in the sample, 6.7% were seen once. As to time point: sample taken at primary tumor resection. The authors sequenced whole RNA from tumor, nontumor lung or frozen PBMC without sorting. The sample holds many counts of this clonotype. Its antigen is currently unknown. J is TRBJ2-3 and V is TRBV29-1; D may be TRBD1 (6 bases). The receptor was derived from a male donor with early-stage non-small cell lung cancer. The sequences come from lung tumor tissue, collected at surgery. This CDR3 is CSVDSGGQGSTDTQYF. The CDR3, as DNA: TGCAGCGTTGATAGTGGTGGGCAGGGGAGCACAGATACGCAGTATTTT.